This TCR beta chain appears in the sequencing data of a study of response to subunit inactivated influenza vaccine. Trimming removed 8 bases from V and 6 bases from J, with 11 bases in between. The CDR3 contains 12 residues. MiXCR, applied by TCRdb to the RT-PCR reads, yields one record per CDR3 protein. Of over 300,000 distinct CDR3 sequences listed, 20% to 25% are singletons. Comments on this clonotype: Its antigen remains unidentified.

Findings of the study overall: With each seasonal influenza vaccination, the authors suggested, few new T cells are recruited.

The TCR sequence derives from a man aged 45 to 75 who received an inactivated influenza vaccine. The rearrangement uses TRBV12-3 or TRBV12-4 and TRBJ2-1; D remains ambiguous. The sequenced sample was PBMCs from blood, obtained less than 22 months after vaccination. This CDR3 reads CASGVGPNEQFF. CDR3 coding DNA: TGTGCCAGCGGCGTCGGGCCCAATGAGCAGTTCTTC.